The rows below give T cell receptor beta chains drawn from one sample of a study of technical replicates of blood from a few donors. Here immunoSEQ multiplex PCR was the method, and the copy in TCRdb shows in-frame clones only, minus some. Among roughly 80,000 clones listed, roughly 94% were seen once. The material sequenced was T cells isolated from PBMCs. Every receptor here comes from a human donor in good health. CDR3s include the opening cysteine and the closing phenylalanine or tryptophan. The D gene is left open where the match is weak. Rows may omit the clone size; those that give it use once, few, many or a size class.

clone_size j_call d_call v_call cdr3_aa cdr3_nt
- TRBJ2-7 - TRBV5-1 CASSLAGSYEQYF TGCGCCAGCAGCTTGGCCGGGAGTTACGAGCAGTACTTC
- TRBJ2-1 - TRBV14 CASSQGLPRSSYNEQFF TGTGCCAGCAGCCAAGGACTCCCAAGGAGCTCCTACAATGAGCAGTTCTTC
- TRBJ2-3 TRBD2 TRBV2 CASSEREGPPDTQYF TGTGCCAGCAGTGAGCGGGAGGGCCCCCCAGATACGCAGTATTTT
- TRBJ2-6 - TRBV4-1 CASSQEQSSFSGANVLTF TGCGCCAGCAGCCAAGAACAGTCCTCCTTCTCTGGGGCCAACGTCCTGACTTTC
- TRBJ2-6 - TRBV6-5 CASSYPSSGANVLTF TGTGCCAGCAGTTACCCCAGCTCTGGGGCCAACGTCCTGACTTTC
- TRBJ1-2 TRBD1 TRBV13 CASTSGGFGYTF TGTGCCAGCACCTCAGGGGGCTTTGGCTACACCTTC
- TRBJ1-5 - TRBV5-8 CASSLSRDTYSNQPQHF TGTGCCAGCAGCTTGTCCCGGGACACCTATAGCAATCAGCCCCAGCATTTT
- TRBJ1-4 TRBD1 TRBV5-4 CASSLLDRDNEKLFF TGTGCCAGCAGCTTGTTGGACAGGGATAATGAAAAACTGTTTTTT
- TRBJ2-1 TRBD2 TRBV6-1 CASSELAGAIDEQFF TGTGCCAGCAGTGAATTAGCGGGAGCGATCGATGAGCAGTTCTTC
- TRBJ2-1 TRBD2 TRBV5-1 CASSFLAEKTDEQFF TGCGCCAGCAGCTTCCTAGCGGAGAAAACAGATGAGCAGTTCTTC
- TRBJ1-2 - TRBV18 CASSPQGRYGYTF TGTGCCAGCTCACCACAGGGGCGGTATGGCTACACCTTC
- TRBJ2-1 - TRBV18 CASSPPGFGAPIDEQFF TGTGCCAGCTCACCACCCGGCTTTGGGGCGCCCATCGATGAGCAGTTCTTC
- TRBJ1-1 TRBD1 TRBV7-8 CASSLTGDLEAFF TGTGCCAGCAGCCTGACAGGGGATCTTGAAGCTTTCTTT
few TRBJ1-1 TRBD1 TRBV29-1 CSAGEQGYNTEAFF TGCAGCGCCGGGGAACAGGGGTACAACACTGAAGCTTTCTTT
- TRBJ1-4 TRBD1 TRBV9 CASSARGKGTNEKLFF TGTGCCAGCAGCGCCAGGGGGAAGGGGACTAATGAAAAACTGTTTTTT
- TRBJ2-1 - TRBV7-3 CASSFQGSWGEQFF TGTGCCAGCAGCTTTCAGGGGTCGTGGGGTGAGCAGTTCTTC
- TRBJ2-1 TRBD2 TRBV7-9 CASSLGTSLDEQFF TGTGCCAGCAGCTTAGGGACTAGTTTGGATGAGCAGTTCTTC
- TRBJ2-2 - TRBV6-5 CATLGGEINTGELFF TGTGCCACCCTAGGGGGGGAGATAAACACCGGGGAGCTGTTTTTT
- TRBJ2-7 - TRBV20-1 CSADTSYEQYF TGCAGTGCTGACACCTCCTACGAGCAGTACTTC
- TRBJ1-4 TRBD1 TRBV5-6 CASSTDRGNEKLFF TGTGCCAGCAGTACGGACAGGGGTAATGAAAAACTGTTTTTT
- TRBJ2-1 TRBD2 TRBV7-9 CASSLIGTSEQFF TGTGCCAGCAGCTTAATCGGGACTAGCGAGCAGTTCTTC
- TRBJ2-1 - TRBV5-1 CASSLDRDNEQFF TGCGCCAGCAGCTTGGACAGAGACAATGAGCAGTTCTTC
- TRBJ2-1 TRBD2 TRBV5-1 CASSLGLAGGVGNEQFF TGCGCCAGCAGCTTGGGACTAGCGGGAGGAGTTGGCAATGAGCAGTTCTTC
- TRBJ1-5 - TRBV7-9 CASSGGGGQPQHF TGTGCCAGCAGCGGTGGAGGAGGTCAGCCCCAGCATTTT
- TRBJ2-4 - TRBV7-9 CASSLDGGIVSKNIQYF TGTGCCAGCAGCTTAGACGGGGGAATCGTGTCCAAAAACATTCAGTACTTC
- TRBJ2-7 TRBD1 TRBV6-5 CASRRTGNSYEQYF TGTGCCAGCAGGAGGACAGGGAACTCCTACGAGCAGTACTTC
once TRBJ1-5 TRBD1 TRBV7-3 CASSLTDRRDNQPQHF TGTGCCAGCAGCTTAACGGACAGGAGAGACAATCAGCCCCAGCATTTT
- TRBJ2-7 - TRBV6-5 CASSYQYEQYF TGTGCTAGCAGTTATCAATACGAGCAGTACTTC
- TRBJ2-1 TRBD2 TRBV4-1 CASSHSGRSSYNEQFF TGCGCCAGCAGCCATAGCGGGAGGAGCTCCTACAATGAGCAGTTCTTC
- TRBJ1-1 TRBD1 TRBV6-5 CASSLQGVVAEAFF TGTGCCAGCAGCCTGCAGGGGGTGGTCGCTGAAGCTTTCTTT
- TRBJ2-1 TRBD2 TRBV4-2 CASSQDLKREFWDEQFF TGTGCCAGCAGCCAAGATTTGAAGCGGGAGTTCTGGGATGAGCAGTTCTTC
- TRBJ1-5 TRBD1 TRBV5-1 CASSLGTGYPWPQHF TGCGCCAGCAGCTTGGGGACAGGGTACCCTTGGCCCCAGCATTTT
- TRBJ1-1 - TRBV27 CASSLSGALSNTEAFF TGTGCCAGCAGTTTATCGGGGGCCCTTTCGAACACTGAAGCTTTCTTT
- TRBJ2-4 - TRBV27 CASSFFQGGGNIQYF TGTGCCAGCAGTTTTTTTCAGGGAGGTGGAAACATTCAGTACTTC
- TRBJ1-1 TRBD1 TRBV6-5 CASSSWDRGGTEAFF TGTGCCAGCAGTTCATGGGACAGGGGCGGAACTGAAGCTTTCTTT
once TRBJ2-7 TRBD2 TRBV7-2 CASSLRESYEQYF TGTGCCAGCAGCTTGCGGGAGTCCTACGAGCAGTACTTC
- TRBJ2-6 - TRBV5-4 CASSLGGSGANVLTF TGTGCCAGCAGCCTCGGAGGCTCTGGGGCCAACGTCCTGACTTTC
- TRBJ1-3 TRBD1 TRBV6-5 CASRNRGRNTIYF TGTGCCAGCAGGAATAGGGGGCGAAACACCATATATTTT
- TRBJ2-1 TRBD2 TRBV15 CATSRSSGRSYNEQFF TGTGCCACCAGCAGGAGTAGCGGGAGGAGCTACAATGAGCAGTTCTTC
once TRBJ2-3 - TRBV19 CASSRQKSTDTQYF TGTGCCAGTAGCCGACAGAAAAGCACAGATACGCAGTATTTT
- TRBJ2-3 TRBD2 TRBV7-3 CASSLGRTSGRAGVSDTQYF TGTGCCAGCAGCTTAGGCAGGACTAGCGGGAGGGCCGGGGTGTCAGATACGCAGTATTTT
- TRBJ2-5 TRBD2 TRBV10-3 CAIRPSGKSLREWGPQETQYF TGTGCCATCAGACCTAGCGGGAAGTCTTTGCGTGAGTGGGGGCCCCAAGAGACCCAGTACTTC
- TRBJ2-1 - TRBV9 CASSVDGSLSEQFF TGTGCCAGCAGCGTAGACGGGAGTTTATCTGAGCAGTTCTTC
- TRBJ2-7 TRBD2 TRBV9 CASSVRPTSGEYYEQYF TGTGCCAGCAGCGTCCGACCGACTAGCGGGGAGTACTACGAGCAGTACTTC
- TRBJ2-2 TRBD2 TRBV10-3 CAISGSSGSRYTGELFF TGTGCCATCAGTGGGTCTAGCGGGAGTAGGTACACCGGGGAGCTGTTTTTT
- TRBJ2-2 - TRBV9 CASWAGSDTGELFF TGTGCCAGCTGGGCGGGGAGCGACACCGGGGAGCTGTTTTTT
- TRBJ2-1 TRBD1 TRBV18 CASSPPPGTVHNEQFF TGTGCCAGCTCACCACCCCCAGGGACAGTTCATAATGAGCAGTTCTTC
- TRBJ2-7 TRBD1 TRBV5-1 CASSLRDSTYEQYF TGCGCCAGCAGCCTCCGGGACAGCACCTACGAGCAGTACTTC
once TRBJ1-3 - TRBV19 CASSIDDSFSGNTIYF TGTGCCAGTAGTATAGACGACAGCTTTTCTGGAAACACCATATATTTT
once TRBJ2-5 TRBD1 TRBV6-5 CASRQRDRQETQYF TGTGCCAGCAGACAACGGGACAGGCAAGAGACCCAGTACTTC
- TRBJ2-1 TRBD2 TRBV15 CATSRELAPRDEQFF TGTGCCACCAGCAGAGAACTAGCGCCCAGGGATGAGCAGTTCTTC
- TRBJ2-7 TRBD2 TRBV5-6 CASSLGLAVHEQYF TGTGCCAGCAGCTTGGGGCTAGCGGTGCACGAGCAGTACTTC
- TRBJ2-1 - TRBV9 CASSLAPSNNEQFF TGTGCCAGCAGCCTAGCGCCCAGTAACAATGAGCAGTTCTTC
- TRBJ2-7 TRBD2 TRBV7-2 CASSFEAGAKYF TGTGCCAGCAGCTTTGAAGCGGGAGCGAAGTACTTC
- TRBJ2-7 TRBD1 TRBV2 CASYGSRQGNEQYF TGTGCCAGTTATGGTTCGAGACAGGGCAACGAGCAGTACTTC
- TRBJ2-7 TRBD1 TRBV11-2 CASSTDRVFGEQYF TGTGCCAGCAGCACGGACAGGGTGTTCGGCGAGCAGTACTTC
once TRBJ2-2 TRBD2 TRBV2 CASSGLGLAGLDTGELFF TGTGCCAGCAGTGGATTGGGACTAGCGGGCCTAGACACCGGGGAGCTGTTTTTT
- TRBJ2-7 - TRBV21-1 CASSNPPSGRACNEQYF TGTGCCAGCAGCAACCCCCCTAGCGGGAGGGCCTGCAACGAGCAGTACTTC